This TCR beta chain was identified during a study of blood T cell repertoires in COVID-19. Study as a whole: Sites across the United States, Italy and Spain contributed samples from acute and convalescent COVID-19. In each case, the material was cDNA or gDNA derived from T cells, B-cell-depleted T cells, or PBMCs.

V lost 3 bases and J lost 4, with 12 bases in between. There are 14 residues in the CDR3. The germline V gene has CDR1 LNHDA and CDR2 SQIVND (reference sequence). Authors' processing steps: Estimates of nucleated cell counts were drawn from the amplification of reference gene primers. The protocol was immunoSEQ multiplex PCR, while the TCRdb copy is restricted to in-frame clones and leaves out a portion. The D gene and trimming were derived from the DNA, and the V and J assignments and clone size from that table. The profile covers about 120,000 clones, with around four fifths appearing a single time and approximately 12% taken by the ten largest.

Sequenced sample: peripheral blood. The chain couples TRBV19 to TRBJ1-2, with a tentative D call TRBD1 (6 bases). The receptor comes from a man between 60 and 75 years old with acute or convalescent COVID-19. The CDR3 loop reads CASSITGMVYGYTF. In DNA form, the CDR3 reads TGTGCCAGTAGTATTACAGGGATGGTCTATGGCTACACCTTC.